A selection of T cell receptor beta chains follows, all from one sample in a study of T cell changes during pregnancy in multiple sclerosis. Produced via immunoSEQ multiplex PCR; TCRdb's table is partial and in-frame only. Among about 52,000 clones listed, 92% were seen once. The sample here was CD4+ T cells from peripheral blood mononuclear cells, taken in the third trimester of pregnancy. The receptor source for this set is a female donor with multiple sclerosis, enrolled in a pregnancy study. Each CDR3 is given with its conserved first and last residue. A D gene is named only where the DNA matches it firmly.

>TRBJ2-2|TRBV7-2|TRBD1
CASRRTGTGSTGELFF
>TRBJ1-2|TRBV30|TRBD1
CAWNRGQGAGYTF
>TRBJ1-2|TRBV7-2|TRBD1
CASSPDRGLYGYTF
>TRBJ1-2|TRBV7-2|.
CASSLESGRRGYTF
>TRBJ2-2|TRBV7-3|TRBD1
CASSLTGTVNTGELFF
>TRBJ2-5|TRBV7-2|.
CASSPRTQETQYF
>TRBJ1-1|TRBV7-3|.
CASSLGGQMNTEAFF
>TRBJ2-1|TRBV18|TRBD2
CASSQSGGSFYEQFF
>TRBJ1-1|TRBV9|.
CASSRGGLNTEAFF
>TRBJ1-6|TRBV4-3|TRBD1
CASSQAGTGGSPLHF
>TRBJ2-7|TRBV20-1|.
CSAVLEQYF
>TRBJ2-3|TRBV7-3|TRBD2
CASSLYGTSGAPPPDTQYF
>TRBJ1-5|TRBV9|TRBD1
CASSDRDRGWPQHF
>TRBJ2-1|TRBV7-2|TRBD2
CASSLVSGGAQFF
>TRBJ1-1|TRBV7-6|.
CASSLGVSSQDEAFF